This note documents a single TCR beta chain sequence. The antigen is undetermined. Its ends do not fully match the called genes, so a read error is possible. This sample was taken from a study of post-analysis software for immune sequencing data. In the study overall: Disease trajectories encompassed relapsing-remitting, secondary progressive and progressive-relapsing multiple sclerosis. Overall study findings and caveats: Strong same-batch co-clustering of samples appeared with F measure clustering. Patients had higher frequencies than controls of about 5 TRBV segments, including TRBV5-6, TRBV5-1 and TRBV20-1.

Unique molecular identifiers were present in the TCR beta cDNA libraries. TCRdb reprocessed the PCR reads with MiXCR, giving one entry per CDR3 protein. The sample includes 800,000 to 950,000 distinct CDR3 sequences, approximately 57% of them seen just once. Germline CDR1 is SGHRS and CDR2 is YFSETQ. This CDR3 region has 14 residues. The chain combines TRBV5-1 with TRBJ1-4; D is perhaps TRBD1 (5 bases). Sequencing was carried out using blood. This clonotype was obtained from a girl aged 10-17 years with multiple sclerosis. The CDR3: CASSLEGSNEKLFF. DNA for the CDR3: TGTGCCAGCAGTTTAGAGGGGTCTAATGAAAAACTGTTTTTT.